This TCR beta chain was documented in a study of OX40 agonist ivuxolimab in advanced cancers. Background on the study: Patients received intravenous ivuxolimab every 2 weeks at 0.01 to 10 mg/kg. Study findings and constraints: Some of the lowest clonal expansion was seen in partial responders at 0.1-3.0 mg/kg. CD8+ T cells were the subset that, on average, had more expanded clones than CD4+. The study did not work out the antigen specificity of the expanded peripheral T cells.

Points on this clone: The antigen is not known.

The CDR3 has 16 amino acids. Germline V gene lookup returns CDR1 GTSNPN and CDR2 SVGIG (reference sequence). V lost 1 base and J 5 bases, leaving 17 bases between the germline ends. Assay: immunoSEQ multiplex PCR; the TCRdb copy retains only in-frame clones and omits some. The sample holds around 100,000 clones; more than 85% are singletons and the top ten take approximately 0.58%. The clonotype was recovered from an adult with an advanced solid tumor such as melanoma, head and neck, liver or kidney cancer. This chain uses TRBV30 with TRBJ2-2; unclear D gene. The material sequenced was CD4+ or CD8+ T cells sorted from blood, taken in a trial of the OX40 agonist ivuxolimab. For the CDR3, the DNA is TGTGCCTGGAGTGCCGGAAACTCCCCTCGGACCGGGGAGCTGTTTTTT. As protein: CAWSAGNSPRTGELFF. Using reference TRBV30 and TRBJ2-2 for the parts outside the CDR3, the full variable domain is SQTIHQWPATLVQPVGSPLSLECTVEGTSNPNLYWYRQAAGRGLQLLFYSVGIGQISSEVPQNLSASRPQDRQFILSSKKLLLSDSGFYLCAWSAGNSPRTGELFFGEGSRLTVL.